This T cell receptor (beta chain) was captured in a study of blood T cell repertoires in COVID-19. About the research overall: Samples came from the United States, Italy and Spain, spanning acute and convalescent COVID-19. T cells, B-cell-depleted T cells, or PBMCs supplied cDNA or gDNA.

V lost 5 bases to trimming and J lost 4 bases, with 18 bases between them. Looked up from germline, CDR1 is SGHTA and CDR2 is FQGNSA. The CDR3 runs to 16 residues. Study processing details: Reference gene primer amplification in the assay estimated nucleated cell counts. Repertoires were generated with immunoSEQ multiplex PCR, while TCRdb's copy carries only in-frame clones and drops some. The DNA was the basis for D and trimming; V, J and clone size are from that table. The data hold around 280,000 clones, with approximately 86% observed a single time. The material sequenced was peripheral blood. This sequence was found in a man between 65 and 85 years old with acute or convalescent COVID-19. The chain uses TRBV7-2 and TRBJ2-1, with D maybe TRBD1 (6 bases). This chain's CDR3 is CASSDRNGQLYNEQFF. Written as DNA, the CDR3 is TGTGCCAGCAGCGACCGAAACGGACAGCTATACAATGAGCAGTTCTTC.